This TCR beta chain comes out of a study of STAT5B mutations in CD4+ large granular lymphocyte leukemia. This CDR3 spans 15 amino acids. Germline values: CDR1 SGDLS, CDR2 YYNGEE. V lost 2 bases to trimming and J lost 0 bases, with 11 bases between them. Using immunoSEQ multiplex PCR, the repertoire was profiled, and TCRdb retains in-frame clones only, with some absent. Of approximately 40,000 clones in the sample, roughly four fifths were seen once. The sample comprised CD4+ T cells from blood buffy coats. The origin of this receptor is a human donor in good health. The genes are TRBV9 and TRBJ1-2; D is unclear. In DNA form, the CDR3 reads TGTGCCAGCAGCGTCAGCGCAACAACTAACTATGGCTACACCTTC. It codes for CASSVSATTNYGYTF.